The 17 T cell receptor beta chains presented below share a single source sample, sequenced in a study of identical twins. One entry per CDR3 protein, called by TCRdb with MiXCR from the 5' RACE reads. This table has approximately 600,000 distinct CDR3 sequences, roughly 7.1% appearing once. These records were also assigned to another study, of yellow fever vaccine responses in identical twins.

Sequenced input: PBMCs. These receptors were taken from a woman under 30 in good health.

This clonotype was seen many times. V gene TRBV7-8 combines with J gene TRBJ1-1; D may be TRBD1 (5 bases). The CDR3 runs to 17 residues. CDR1 and CDR2 from the germline V gene are SGHVS and FQNEAQ. V was pared by 7 bases and J by 1 base, with 22 bases between. The CDR3 DNA follows: TGTGCCAGCAACCCAGCCGTTACCACAGGTGGGAACACTGAAGCTTTCTTT. Translation: CASNPAVTTGGNTEAFF.

This clonotype has ten or more counts. The rearrangement uses TRBV5-1 and TRBJ1-6; D is undetermined. This CDR3 has 13 amino acids. Germline V gene lookup returns CDR1 SGHRS and CDR2 YFSETQ. Trimming left V 0 bases short and J 6 bases short, with 4 bases between. CDR3 bases: TGCGCCAGCAGCTTGGAAGTTAATTCACCCCTCCACTTT. Protein: CASSLEVNSPLHF. Variable domain in full (rest from reference TRBV5-1 and TRBJ1-6): KAGVTQTPRYLIKTRGQQVTLSCSPISGHRSVSWYQQTPGQGLQFLFEYFSETQRNKGNFPGRFSGRQFSNSRSEMNVSTLELGDSALYLCASSLEVNSPLHFGNGTRLTVT.

This clonotype has a count of ten or more. The CDR3 loop reads CASSQDGRQQETQYF. For the CDR3, the DNA is TGCGCCAGCAGCCAAGATGGGAGACAGCAAGAGACCCAGTACTTC. V is TRBV4-1 and J is TRBJ2-5, with D perhaps matching TRBD1 or TRBD2 (5 bases each). This CDR3 spans 15 amino acids. CDR1 and CDR2 (germline): MGHRA, YSYEKL. The ends were cut back, 0 bases at V and 2 bases at J, with 10 bases in the middle.

With regard to this clonotype: A read error may explain this, as a much larger clone is one base away. The chain joins TRBV5-1 to TRBJ2-2; no firm D call. Germline CDR1 is SGHRS and CDR2 is YFSETQ. This CDR3 has 15 residues. CDR3: CVSSLVAGNTGELFF. The DNA for the CDR3 is TGCGTCAGCAGCTTGGTGGCAGGGAACACCGGGGAGCTGTTTTTT. Using reference TRBV5-1 and TRBJ2-2 for the parts outside the CDR3, the full variable domain is KAGVTQTPRYLIKTRGQQVTLSCSPISGHRSVSWYQQTPGQGLQFLFEYFSETQRNKGNFPGRFSGRQFSNSRSEMNVSTLELGDSALYLCVSSLVAGNTGELFFGEGSRLTVL.

About this clonotype itself: Its ends do not fully match the called genes, so a read error is possible. V gene TRBV5-1 combines with J gene TRBJ1-2; TRBD1 is a possible D gene (5 bases). Germline V gene sequence: CDR1 SGHRS, CDR2 YFSETQ. This CDR3 comprises 16 residues. CDR3 DNA: TGCGCCAGCAGCTTCACCCCCGGGGCCGGTAACTATGCCTACACCTTC. It translates to CASSFTPGAGNYAYTF.

A few counts support this clonotype. This chain joins TRBV12-5 and TRBJ2-1; TRBD1 agrees at 9 bases. This CDR3 contains 15 residues. Germline CDR1 and CDR2: LGHNT and FRNRAP. The V segment lost 0 bases and the J segment 4 bases; nucleotides outside the gene matches: 1. CDR3 residues: CASGLVQGAYNEQFF. In nucleotides, the CDR3 is TGTGCTAGTGGTTTGGTACAGGGGGCGTACAATGAGCAGTTCTTC.

Only a few counts were recorded for this clonotype. The J gene is TRBJ2-2, the V gene TRBV20-1; no clear D gene. CDR3 length: 13 amino acids. Trimming removed 4 bases from V and 1 base from J, with 7 bases in between. The germline gives CDR1 DFQATT, CDR2 SNEGSKA (reference sequence). CDR3 nucleotides: TGCAGTGCTATTAAGGGGAACACCGGGGAGCTGTTTTTT. Translation gives CSAIKGNTGELFF.

The rearrangement links TRBV14 to TRBJ2-1, with D perhaps matching TRBD1 or TRBD2 (5 bases each). CDR3 length: 14 residues. Germline assignment: CDR1 SGHDN and CDR2 FVKESK. V dropped 6 bases and J dropped 5 bases, with 14 bases sitting between them. The CDR3 DNA follows: TGTGCCAGCAGGTGGGGGTTTGGTGACAATGAGCAGTTCTTC. Translating gives CASRWGFGDNEQFF.

This clonotype was counted ten times or more. The J gene is TRBJ1-3, the V gene TRBV12-3 or TRBV12-4; D gene uncertain. CDR3 length: 13 amino acids. The V end was cut by 3 bases, the J end by 0 bases, with 3 bases between. The CDR3: CASSFNSGNTIYF. CDR3 in DNA: TGTGCCAGCAGTTTCAACTCTGGAAACACCATATATTTT.

This clonotype came up many times. The genes are TRBV9 and TRBJ2-2, with D unclear. Between the trimmed V and J ends, which lost 2 bases and 0 bases, there was a span of 11 bases. Germline CDR1 and CDR2: SGDLS and YYNGEE. The CDR3 contains 16 residues. CDR3 sequence: CASSVQPTPNTGELFF. The CDR3 nucleotides read TGTGCCAGCAGCGTCCAGCCGACACCGAACACCGGGGAGCTGTTTTTT.

The chain recombines TRBV29-1 with TRBJ2-7; TRBD1 matches 7 bases. Germline V gene lookup returns CDR1 SQVTM and CDR2 ANQGSEA. The CDR3 has 13 residues. V was pared by 5 bases and J by 5 bases, with 9 bases of the junction left unmatched. The CDR3 nucleotides read TGCAGCGTTCACAAGACAGGGATTAACGAGCAGTACTTC. Its translation is CSVHKTGINEQYF.

A few counts support this clonotype. For the CDR3, the DNA is TGTGCCAGCAGCTCCCTCGGGGGGGGCCTGCTTGGCACAGATACGCAGTATTTT. Translated: CASSSLGGGLLGTDTQYF. This rearrangement joins TRBV12-3 or TRBV12-4 to TRBJ2-3, with TRBD2 matching 8 bases. V was pared by 6 bases and J by 1 base, with 15 bases of the junction left unmatched. The CDR3 sequence is 18 residues long.

The sample holds many counts of this clonotype. The gene calls are TRBV20-1 and TRBJ2-1, with TRBD1 identical over 8 bases. V shed 8 bases, J shed 7 bases, and the junction held 13 bases outside the gene matches. The CDR3 length is 14 residues. CDR1 and CDR2 (germline): DFQATT, SNEGSKA (reference sequence). The CDR3 DNA follows: TGCAGTTCACCGGGACAGGAGTTTGGGAATGAGCAGTTCTTC. Its translation is CSSPGQEFGNEQFF.

The V and J genes are TRBV5-1 and TRBJ2-7; D perhaps matches TRBD2 (5 bases). The CDR3 loop spans 15 amino acids. The V gene lost 5 bases and the J gene lost 4 bases, with 19 bases spanning the gap. Per the germline V gene, CDR1 is SGHRS and CDR2 is YFSETQ. CDR3 sequence reads: CASRSTGRDGYEQYF. CDR3 DNA: TGCGCCAGCAGATCCACCGGACGGGATGGGTACGAGCAGTACTTC.

This clonotype was counted at least ten times. The chain combines TRBV12-3 or TRBV12-4 with TRBJ2-1; TRBD2 agrees at 13 bases. V trimming: 5 bases; J trimming: 8 bases; junction bases outside the gene matches: 6. The CDR3 sequence is 15 residues long. CDR3 amino acids: CASSNRLAGGDEQFF. DNA of the CDR3: TGTGCCAGCAGTAACCGACTAGCGGGGGGAGATGAGCAGTTCTTC.

There are many counts of this clonotype. The chain couples TRBV14 to TRBJ2-1, with D perhaps matching TRBD1 (5 bases). Germline V lookup: CDR1 SGHDN, CDR2 FVKESK. The CDR3 is made up of 13 amino acids. The ends were cut back, 4 bases at V and 5 bases at J, with 9 bases in the middle. The DNA of the CDR3 is TGTGCCAGCAGCCTACAGGCGCACAATGAGCAGTTCTTC. Amino acid sequence: CASSLQAHNEQFF.

In this sample, this clonotype turned up a few times. The chain has TRBV6-5 and TRBJ2-7, with TRBD2 matching over 7 bases. V dropped 2 bases and J dropped 6; count of bases not matched to a gene: 4. Germline V gene lookup returns CDR1 MNHEY and CDR2 SVGAGI. The CDR3 has 13 amino acids. The CDR3 DNA follows: TGTGCCAGCAGTTACGGCTGGGGGGGCGAGCAGTACTTC. Its protein is CASSYGWGGEQYF.